This T cell receptor (beta chain) is from a study of spatial heterogeneity in lung cancer. V was clipped by 0 bases and J by 5 bases, with 12 bases between them. Germline CDR1 MGHRA, CDR2 YSYEKL. CDR3 length: 15 residues. Each CDR3 protein is one row after TCRdb ran MiXCR on the 5' RACE reads. The table shows 39,000 or so distinct CDR3 sequences, with 6.5% to 9% occurring only once. Indicated time point: sample taken at primary tumor resection. The input material, whole RNA from tumor, nontumor lung or frozen PBMC, was sequenced unsorted. This rearrangement joins TRBV4-1 to TRBJ2-3, with unresolved D. This sequence originates from a male donor with early-stage non-small cell lung cancer. The sequenced sample was PBMCs, obtained at surgery. In DNA form, the CDR3 reads TGCGCCAGCAGCCAAGAGGGGAAGGCCCGAGATACGCAGTATTTT. As protein: CASSQEGKARDTQYF.